The T cell receptor (beta chain) described here comes from a study of blood T cells in healthy people across ages. Study-wide results and limits: Diversity was higher, and naive CD4+ cells more numerous, in long-lived donors than in aged donors. Across the age range, TCR beta diversity per million T cells fell in a roughly linear way.

On this clonotype itself: Its specificity is unknown.

The V gene's germline CDR1 is DFQATT and CDR2 SNEGSKA (reference sequence). The V end was cut by 6 bases, the J end by 1 base, with 12 bases between. The CDR3 runs to 13 residues. Samples each yielded at least 6 micrograms of total RNA. Together with a sample-barcoded 5' primer, a J-beta primer mix was included in a second PCR lasting about 6 to 11 cycles. TCRdb reanalysed the 5' RACE reads using MiXCR and keeps one entry per CDR3 protein. This table has approximately 1,100,000 distinct CDR3 sequences, roughly 45% appearing once. The clonotype comes from a woman aged 55 to 70 in good health. Sequenced input: blood. V usage is TRBV20-1 and J usage is TRBJ2-5, with D unresolved. CDR3 amino acids: CSAARAGQETQYF. CDR3 bases: TGCAGTGCCGCGAGAGCTGGCCAAGAGACCCAGTACTTC.